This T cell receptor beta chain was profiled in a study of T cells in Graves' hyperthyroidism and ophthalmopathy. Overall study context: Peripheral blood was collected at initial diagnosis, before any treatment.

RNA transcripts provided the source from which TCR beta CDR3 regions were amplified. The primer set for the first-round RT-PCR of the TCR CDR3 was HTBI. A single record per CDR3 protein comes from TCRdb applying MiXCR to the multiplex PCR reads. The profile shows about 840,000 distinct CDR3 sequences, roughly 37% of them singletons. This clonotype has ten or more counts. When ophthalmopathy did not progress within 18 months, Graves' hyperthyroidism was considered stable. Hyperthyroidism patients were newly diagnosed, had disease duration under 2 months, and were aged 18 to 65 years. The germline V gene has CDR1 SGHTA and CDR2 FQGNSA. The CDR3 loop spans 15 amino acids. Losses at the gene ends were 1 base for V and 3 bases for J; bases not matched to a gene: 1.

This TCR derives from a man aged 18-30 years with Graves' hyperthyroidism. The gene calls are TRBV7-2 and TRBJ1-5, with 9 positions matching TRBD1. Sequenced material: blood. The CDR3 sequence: CASSLGTGVNQPQHF. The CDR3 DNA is TGTGCCAGCAGCTTAGGGACAGGGGTCAATCAGCCCCAGCATTTT. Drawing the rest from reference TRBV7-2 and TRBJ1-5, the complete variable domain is GAGVSQSPSNKVTEKGKDVELRCDPISGHTALYWYRQSLGQGLEFLIYFQGNSAPDKSGLPSDRFSAERTGGSVSTLTIQRTQQEDSAVYLCASSLGTGVNQPQHFGDGTRLSIL.